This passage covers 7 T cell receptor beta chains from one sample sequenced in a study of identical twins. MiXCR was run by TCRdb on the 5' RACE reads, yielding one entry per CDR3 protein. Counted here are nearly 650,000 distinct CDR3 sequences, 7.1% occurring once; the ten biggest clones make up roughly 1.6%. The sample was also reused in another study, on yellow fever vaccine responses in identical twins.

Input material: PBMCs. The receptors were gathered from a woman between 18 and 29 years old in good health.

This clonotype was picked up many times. CDR3 protein: CASSGDIGGGYTF. The CDR3 coding sequence is TGTGCCAGCAGCGGGGACATTGGGGGCGGCTACACCTTC. The rearrangement uses TRBV5-6 and TRBJ1-2; D possibly corresponds to TRBD1 (6 bases). The CDR3 length is 13 residues. V lost 4 bases and J 8 bases, leaving 15 bases between the germline ends. Looked up from germline, CDR1 is SGHDT and CDR2 is YYEEEE. Full variable domain (missing parts from reference TRBV5-6 and TRBJ1-2): DAGVTQSPTHLIKTRGQQVTLRCSPKSGHDTVSWYQQALGQGPQFIFQYYEEEERQRGNFPDRFSGHQFPNYSSELNVNALLLGDSALYLCASSGDIGGGYTFGSGTRLTVV.

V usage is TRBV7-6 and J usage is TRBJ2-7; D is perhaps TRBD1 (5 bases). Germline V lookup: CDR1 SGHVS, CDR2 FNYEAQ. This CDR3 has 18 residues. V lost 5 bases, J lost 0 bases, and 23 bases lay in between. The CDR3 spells CASSLRAPDRYSSYEQYF. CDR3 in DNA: TGTGCCAGCAGCCTTAGGGCCCCCGACAGATATAGCTCCTACGAGCAGTACTTC. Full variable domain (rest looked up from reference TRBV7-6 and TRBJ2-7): GAGVSQSPRYKVTKRGQDVALRCDPISGHVSLYWYRQALGQGPEFLTYFNYEAQQDKSGLPNDRFSAERPEGSISTLTIQRTEQRDSAMYRCASSLRAPDRYSSYEQYFGPGTRLTVT.

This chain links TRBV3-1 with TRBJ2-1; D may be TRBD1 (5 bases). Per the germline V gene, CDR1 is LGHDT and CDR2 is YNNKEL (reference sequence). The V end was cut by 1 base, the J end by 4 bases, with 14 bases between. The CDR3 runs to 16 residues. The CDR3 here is CASSQGKGPGYNEQFF. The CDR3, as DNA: TGTGCCAGCAGCCAAGGTAAGGGGCCCGGATACAATGAGCAGTTCTTC.

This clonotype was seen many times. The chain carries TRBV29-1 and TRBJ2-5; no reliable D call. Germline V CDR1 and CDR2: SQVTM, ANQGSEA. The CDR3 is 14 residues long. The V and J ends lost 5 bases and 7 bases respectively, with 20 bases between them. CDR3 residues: CSVRLETAVGTQYF. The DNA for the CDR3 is TGCAGCGTTCGTTTGGAAACAGCCGTCGGGACCCAGTACTTC. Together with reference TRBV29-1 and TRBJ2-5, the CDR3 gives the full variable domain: SAVISQKPSRDICQRGTSLTIQCQVDSQVTMMFWYRQQPGQSLTLIATANQGSEATYESGFVIDKFPISRPNLTFSTLTVSNMSPEDSSIYLCSVRLETAVGTQYFGPGTRLLVL.

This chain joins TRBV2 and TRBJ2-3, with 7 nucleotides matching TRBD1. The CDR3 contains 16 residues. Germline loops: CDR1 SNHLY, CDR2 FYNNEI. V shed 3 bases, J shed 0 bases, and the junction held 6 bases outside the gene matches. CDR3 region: CASSDAGGTSTDTQYF. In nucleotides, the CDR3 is TGTGCCAGCAGTGACGCAGGGGGAACTAGCACAGATACGCAGTATTTT.

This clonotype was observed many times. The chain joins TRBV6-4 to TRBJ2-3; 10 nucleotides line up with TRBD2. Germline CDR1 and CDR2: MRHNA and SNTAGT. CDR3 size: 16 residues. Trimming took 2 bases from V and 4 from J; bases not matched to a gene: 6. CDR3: CASSDGASGGADTQYF. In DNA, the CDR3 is TGTGCCAGCAGTGACGGGGCTAGCGGGGGAGCAGATACGCAGTATTTT.

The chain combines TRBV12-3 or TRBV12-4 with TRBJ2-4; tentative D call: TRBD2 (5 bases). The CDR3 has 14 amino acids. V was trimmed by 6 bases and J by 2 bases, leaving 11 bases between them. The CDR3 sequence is CASRRGLTKNIQYF. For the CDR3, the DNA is TGTGCCAGCAGGCGAGGGTTAACCAAAAACATTCAGTACTTC.